The 13 T cell receptor beta chains listed next were all sequenced from one sample in a study of T cells in Graves' hyperthyroidism and ophthalmopathy. There were TCR beta CDR3 regions amplified from RNA transcripts. The HTBI primer set drove a first-round RT-PCR of the TCR CDR3. MiXCR, applied by TCRdb to the multiplex PCR reads, yields one record per CDR3 protein. The profile covers about 360,000 distinct CDR3 sequences, with less than 15% appearing a single time and less than 25% taken by the ten largest. Sequenced input: blood. The receptors shown here come from a man younger than 40 with Graves' hyperthyroidism that later progressed to Graves' ophthalmopathy.

The V call is TRBV7-6, the J call TRBJ2-2; 12 bases are a match to TRBD2. Germline V lookup: CDR1 SGHVS, CDR2 FNYEAQ. The CDR3 extends over 17 amino acids. After removal of 2 bases from V and 1 base from J, the junction contained 2 bases not matched to a gene. For the CDR3, the DNA is TGTGCCAGCAGCTTACCTAGCGGGGGGGGGAACACCGGGGAGCTGTTTTTT. Amino acid sequence: CASSLPSGGGNTGELFF.

The rearrangement links TRBV7-8 to TRBJ1-1; no definite D call. Germline-derived CDR1 and CDR2 are SGHVS and FQNEAQ. The CDR3 totals 17 residues. V gave up 2 bases and J gave up 2 bases, with 18 bases separating them. CDR3 DNA: TGTGCCAGCAGCTTAAGGTATTTCCGGGATATTAACACTGAAGCTTTCTTT. It codes for CASSLRYFRDINTEAFF.

At least ten counts were recorded for this clonotype. The rearrangement uses TRBV20-1 and TRBJ1-1; D is ambiguous. The CDR3 totals 14 residues. Germline V gives CDR1 DFQATT, CDR2 SNEGSKA (reference sequence). The V end was cut by 7 bases, the J end by 6 bases, with 21 bases between. CDR3 DNA sequence: TGCAGTGTCCCCGCGATGGGGTGGAAGTCTGAAGCTTTCTTT. Protein sequence: CSVPAMGWKSEAFF.

This chain joins TRBV12-5 and TRBJ2-1, with D hard to call. V was shortened by 0 bases and J by 6 bases, with 3 bases between the two germline ends. Per the germline V gene, CDR1 is LGHNT and CDR2 is FRNRAP. The CDR3 is 12 amino acids. CDR3 sequence (DNA): TGTGCTAGTGGTTTGGTTCGCAATGAGCAGTTCTTC. It yields the protein CASGLVRNEQFF.

The rearrangement uses TRBV19 and TRBJ2-1; D is uncertain. V was shortened by 4 bases and J by 4 bases, with 11 bases between the two germline ends. This CDR3 region has 14 residues. Germline lookup yields CDR1 LNHDA and CDR2 SQIVND (reference sequence). The CDR3 DNA reads as TGTGCCAGTAGTACACTCCAGGATTACAATGAGCAGTTCTTC. It encodes CASSTLQDYNEQFF.

The sample holds many counts of this clonotype. This chain joins TRBV20-1 and TRBJ2-3, with 7 positions matching TRBD2. Germline assignment: CDR1 DFQATT and CDR2 SNEGSKA (reference sequence). This CDR3 spans 15 amino acids. Trimming took 1 base from V and 0 from J; bases not matched to a gene: 4. CDR3 in DNA: TGCAGTGCTAGAGCCAGCGGGGCTAGCACAGATACGCAGTATTTT. It yields the protein CSARASGASTDTQYF.

This clonotype was seen more than once but under ten times. The rearrangement uses TRBV18 and TRBJ2-2, with 12 positions matching TRBD1. The V gene's germline CDR1 is KGHSH and CDR2 LQKENI. Trimming at V came to 2 bases and at J to 6 bases, leaving 4 bases not matched to a gene. The CDR3 has 16 amino acids. The CDR3 region has the DNA TGTGCCAGCTCACCAACCGGGACAGGGGGCGCCGGGGAGCTGTTTTTT. Translating gives CASSPTGTGGAGELFF. Combining the CDR3 with reference TRBV18 and TRBJ2-2 gives the whole variable domain NAGVMQNPRHLVRRRGQEARLRCSPMKGHSHVYWYRQLPEEGLKFMVYLQKENIIDESGMPKERFSAEFPKEGPSILRIQQVVRGDSAAYFCASSPTGTGGAGELFFGEGSRLTVL.

This clonotype was recorded many times. V and J are TRBV29-1 and TRBJ1-5; a possible D gene is TRBD1 (6 bases). The CDR3 is 14 amino acids. V gave up 4 bases and J gave up 3 bases, with 13 bases separating them. CDR1 and CDR2 from the germline V gene are SQVTM and ANQGSEA. CDR3 coding DNA: TGCAGCGTTGGGGAGGGGGTGGCCAATCAGCCCCAGCATTTT. As protein: CSVGEGVANQPQHF. Variable domain in full (rest from reference TRBV29-1 and TRBJ1-5): SAVISQKPSRDICQRGTSLTIQCQVDSQVTMMFWYRQQPGQSLTLIATANQGSEATYESGFVIDKFPISRPNLTFSTLTVSNMSPEDSSIYLCSVGEGVANQPQHFGDGTRLSIL.

The count of this clonotype is one. This chain links TRBV5-1 with TRBJ2-3; D perhaps matches TRBD2 (7 bases). The CDR3 has 15 residues. CDR1 and CDR2 (germline): SGHRS, YFSETQ. Trimming removed 4 bases at V and 2 bases at J, with 14 bases between. The CDR3 DNA reads as TGCGCCAGCAGCGCGACCCGGGGGGCCACAGATACGCAGTATTTT. Its protein product is CASSATRGATDTQYF.

The chain carries TRBV28 and TRBJ2-3; TRBD2 aligns across 13 bases. The CDR3 covers 15 residues. J lost 5 bases, V lost 4 bases, and 3 bases had no gene match. CDR1 and CDR2 from the germline V gene are MDHEN and SYDVKM. CDR3 DNA: TGTGCCAGCAGTTCGACTAGCGGGGGGAGAGATACGCAGTATTTT. Its translation is CASSSTSGGRDTQYF.

The rearrangement joins TRBV10-3 to TRBJ1-2; a weak D match, TRBD1 (5 bases). Germline CDR1 ENHRY, CDR2 SYGVKD. CDR3 size: 14 residues. Trimming took 7 bases from V and 0 from J, leaving 12 bases between them. For the CDR3, the DNA is TGTGCCATCACCCGGGGCGGAGCTAACTATGGCTACACCTTC. Translating it yields CAITRGGANYGYTF.

The sample holds a few counts of this clonotype. The chain recombines TRBV6-2 or TRBV6-3 with TRBJ1-5; 9 bases match TRBD1. V lost 5 bases, J lost 0 bases, and 8 bases stayed unmatched. Germline assignment: CDR1 MNHEY and CDR2 SVGEGT. This CDR3 has 17 residues. Here the CDR3 reads CASSDRGRTYSNQPQHF. CDR3 DNA sequence: TGTGCCAGCAGTGACAGGGGGAGAACTTATAGCAATCAGCCCCAGCATTTT.

As concerns this clonotype: Possible read error: a much larger clone is one base away. The chain combines TRBV11-1 with TRBJ2-1; 11 nucleotides align to TRBD2. This CDR3 comprises 17 residues. The germline V gene encodes CDR1 SGHAT and CDR2 FQDESV (reference sequence). The CDR3 coding sequence is TGTGCCAACAGCTTTTCCGGGACTAGCGGCTCCTACAATGAGCAGTTCTTC. Translated, it gives CANSFSGTSGSYNEQFF.